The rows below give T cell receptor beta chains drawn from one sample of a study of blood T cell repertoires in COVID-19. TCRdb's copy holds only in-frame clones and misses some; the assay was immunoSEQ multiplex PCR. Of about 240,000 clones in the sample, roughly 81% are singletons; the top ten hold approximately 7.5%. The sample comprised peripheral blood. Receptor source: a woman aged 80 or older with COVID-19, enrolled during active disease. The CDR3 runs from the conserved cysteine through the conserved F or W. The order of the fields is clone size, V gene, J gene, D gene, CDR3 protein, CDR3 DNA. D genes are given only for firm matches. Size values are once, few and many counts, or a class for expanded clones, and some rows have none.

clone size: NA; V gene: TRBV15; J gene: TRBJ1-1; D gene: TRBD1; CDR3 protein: CATSRGGVWDRGQDTEAFF; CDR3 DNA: TGTGCCACCAGCAGAGGAGGCGTATGGGACAGGGGGCAGGACACTGAAGCTTTCTTT
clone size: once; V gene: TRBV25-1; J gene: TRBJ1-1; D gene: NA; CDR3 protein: CASRQYVNTEAFF; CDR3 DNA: TGTGCCAGCCGTCAGTATGTGAACACTGAAGCTTTCTTT
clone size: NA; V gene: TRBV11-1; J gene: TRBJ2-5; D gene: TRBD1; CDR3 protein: CASSRDREETQYF; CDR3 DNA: TGTGCCAGCAGCCGGGACAGGGAGGAGACCCAGTACTTC
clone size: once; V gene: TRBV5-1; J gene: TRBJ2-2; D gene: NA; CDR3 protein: CASATGYENGELFF; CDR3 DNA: TGCGCCAGCGCAACAGGTTATGAGAACGGGGAGCTGTTTTTT
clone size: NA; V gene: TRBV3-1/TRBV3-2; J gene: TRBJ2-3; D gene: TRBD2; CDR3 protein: CASSQASGRSTDTQYF; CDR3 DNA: TGTGCCAGCAGCCAAGCTAGCGGGAGGAGCACAGATACGCAGTATTTT
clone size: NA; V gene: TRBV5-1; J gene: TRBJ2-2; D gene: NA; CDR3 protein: CASSFFRSNTGELFF; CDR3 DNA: TGCGCCAGCAGCTTTTTTCGTTCGAACACCGGGGAGCTGTTTTTT
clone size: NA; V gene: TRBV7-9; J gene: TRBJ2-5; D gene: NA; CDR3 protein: CASSRSGRETQYF; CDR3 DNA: TGTGCCAGCAGCCGCTCGGGGAGAGAGACCCAGTACTTC
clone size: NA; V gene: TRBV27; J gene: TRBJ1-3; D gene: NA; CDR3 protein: CASSLTYSGNTIYF; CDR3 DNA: TGTGCCAGCAGTTTAACTTACTCTGGAAACACCATATATTTT
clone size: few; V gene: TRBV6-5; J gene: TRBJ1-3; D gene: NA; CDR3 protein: CAGRTGSYENTIYF; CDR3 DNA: TGTGCCGGACGTACAGGATCCTACGAAAACACCATATATTTT
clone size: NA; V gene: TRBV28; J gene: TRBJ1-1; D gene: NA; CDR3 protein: CASSRPTGENTEAFF; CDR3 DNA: TGTGCCAGCAGTCGACCGACCGGGGAGAACACTGAAGCTTTCTTT
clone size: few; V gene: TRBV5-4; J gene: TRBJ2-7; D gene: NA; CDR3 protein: CASSLTDSSYEQYF; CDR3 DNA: TGTGCCAGCAGCTTGACCGACAGCTCCTACGAGCAGTACTTC
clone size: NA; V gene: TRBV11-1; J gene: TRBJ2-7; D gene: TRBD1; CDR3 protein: CASSPLPGQGVLEQYF; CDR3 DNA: TGTGCCAGCAGCCCACTCCCGGGACAGGGGGTCCTAGAGCAGTACTTC
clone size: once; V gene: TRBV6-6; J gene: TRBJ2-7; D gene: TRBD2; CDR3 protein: CASSPHPSGVAYEQYF; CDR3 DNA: TGTGCCAGCAGCCCTCACCCTAGCGGGGTAGCCTACGAGCAGTACTTC
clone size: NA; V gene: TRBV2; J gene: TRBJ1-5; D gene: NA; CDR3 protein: CASKQGQSSNQPQHF; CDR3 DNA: TGTGCCAGCAAACAAGGACAGTCTAGCAATCAGCCCCAGCATTTT
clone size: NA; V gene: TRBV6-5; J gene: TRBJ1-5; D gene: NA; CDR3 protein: CASSSRLLQPQHF; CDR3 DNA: TGTGCCAGCAGTTCGCGTCTTTTGCAGCCCCAGCATTTT
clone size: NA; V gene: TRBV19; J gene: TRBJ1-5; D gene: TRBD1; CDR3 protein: CASSKQGVLSNQPQHF; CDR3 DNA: TGTGCCAGTAGTAAACAGGGGGTACTTAGCAATCAGCCCCAGCATTTT
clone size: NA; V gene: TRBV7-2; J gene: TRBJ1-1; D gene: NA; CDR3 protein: CASSLNRVSGEAFF; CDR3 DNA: TGTGCCAGCAGCCTCAACAGGGTATCGGGTGAAGCTTTCTTT
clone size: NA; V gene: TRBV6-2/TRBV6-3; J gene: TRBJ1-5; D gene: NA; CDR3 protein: CASSYGGGNQPQHF; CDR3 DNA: TGTGCCAGCAGTTACGGGGGGGGGAATCAGCCCCAGCATTTT
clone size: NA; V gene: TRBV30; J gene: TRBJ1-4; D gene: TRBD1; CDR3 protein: CAWNQKQGGLMEKLFF; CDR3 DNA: TGTGCCTGGAATCAAAAACAGGGGGGCTTAATGGAAAAACTGTTTTTT
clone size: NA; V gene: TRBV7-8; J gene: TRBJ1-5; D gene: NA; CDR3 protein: CASSLSSHQPQHF; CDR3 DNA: TGTGCCAGCAGCTTGTCGAGTCATCAGCCCCAGCATTTT
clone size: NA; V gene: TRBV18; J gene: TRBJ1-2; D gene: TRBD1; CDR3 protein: CASSPTGAGYTF; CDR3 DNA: TGTGCCAGCTCACCGACAGGGGCCGGTTACACCTTC
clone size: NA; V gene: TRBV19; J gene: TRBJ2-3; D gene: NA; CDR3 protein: CASSVYLGTGTDTQYF; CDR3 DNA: TGTGCCAGTAGTGTTTACCTGGGCACGGGCACAGATACGCAGTATTTT
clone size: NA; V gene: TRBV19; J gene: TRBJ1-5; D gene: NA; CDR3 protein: CASSMQGNQPQHF; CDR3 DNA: TGTGCCAGTAGTATGCAGGGCAATCAGCCCCAGCATTTT
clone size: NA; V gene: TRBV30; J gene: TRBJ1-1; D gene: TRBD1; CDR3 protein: CAWAYQGVGSAAFF; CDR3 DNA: TGTGCCTGGGCTTACCAGGGGGTGGGCTCTGCAGCTTTCTTT
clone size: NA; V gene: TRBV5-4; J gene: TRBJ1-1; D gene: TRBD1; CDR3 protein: CASSSTPGTAFMNTEAFF; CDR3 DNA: TGTGCCAGCAGCTCTACTCCCGGGACAGCCTTCATGAACACTGAAGCTTTCTTT
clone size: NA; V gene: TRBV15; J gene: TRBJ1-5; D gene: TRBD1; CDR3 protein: CATSRIRAGGEPQHF; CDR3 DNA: TGTGCCACCAGCAGGATACGGGCAGGGGGCGAGCCCCAGCATTTT
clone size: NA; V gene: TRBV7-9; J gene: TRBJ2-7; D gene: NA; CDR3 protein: CASRSTGAYEQYF; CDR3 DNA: TGTGCCAGCAGGTCTACAGGAGCCTACGAGCAGTACTTC
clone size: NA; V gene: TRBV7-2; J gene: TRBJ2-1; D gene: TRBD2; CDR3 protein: CASSLRRPLGLGYNEQFF; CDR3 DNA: TGTGCCAGCAGCTTAAGGAGACCCTTGGGACTAGGATACAATGAGCAGTTCTTC
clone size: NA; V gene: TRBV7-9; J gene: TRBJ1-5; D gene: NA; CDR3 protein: CASSSRGDDQPQHF; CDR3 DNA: TGTGCCAGCAGCTCGCGGGGAGACGATCAGCCCCAGCATTTT
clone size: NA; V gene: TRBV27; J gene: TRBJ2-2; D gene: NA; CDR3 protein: CASSLLRAGELFF; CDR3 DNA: TGTGCCAGCAGTTTATTGAGGGCCGGGGAGCTGTTTTTT
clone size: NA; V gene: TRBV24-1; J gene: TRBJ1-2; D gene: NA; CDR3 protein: CASLRVGYTF; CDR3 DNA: TGTGCTTCGCTGAGGGTCGGCTACACCTTC
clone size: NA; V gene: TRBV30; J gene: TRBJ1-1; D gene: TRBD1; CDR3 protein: CAWSTPGTGNTEAFF; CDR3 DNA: TGTGCCTGGAGTACCCCCGGGACAGGGAACACTGAAGCTTTCTTT
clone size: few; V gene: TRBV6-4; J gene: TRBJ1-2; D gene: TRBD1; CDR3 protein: CASSPEMTGSTYGYTF; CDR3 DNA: TGTGCCAGCAGCCCCGAGATGACAGGGTCGACTTATGGCTACACCTTC
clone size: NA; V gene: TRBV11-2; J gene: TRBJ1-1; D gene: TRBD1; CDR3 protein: CASSLVATGAGEAFF; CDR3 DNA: TGTGCCAGCAGCTTAGTCGCGACAGGGGCCGGTGAAGCTTTCTTT
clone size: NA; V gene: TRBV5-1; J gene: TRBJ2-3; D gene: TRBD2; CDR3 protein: CASSSASGAYTDTQYF; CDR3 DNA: TGCGCCAGCAGCTCCGCTAGCGGGGCCTACACAGATACGCAGTATTTT
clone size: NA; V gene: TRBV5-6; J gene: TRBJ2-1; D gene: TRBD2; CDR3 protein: CASSLVYGGGNEQFF; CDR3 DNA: TGTGCCAGCAGCTTGGTGTACGGGGGAGGGAATGAGCAGTTCTTC
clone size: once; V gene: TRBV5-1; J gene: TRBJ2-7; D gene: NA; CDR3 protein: CASSSGGAVDEQYF; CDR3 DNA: TGCGCCAGCAGCTCAGGCGGGGCGGTTGACGAGCAGTACTTC
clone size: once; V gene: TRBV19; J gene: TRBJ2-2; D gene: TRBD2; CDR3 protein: CASTFHGRKNTGELFF; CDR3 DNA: TGTGCCAGTACATTCCACGGGAGGAAAAACACCGGGGAGCTGTTTTTT
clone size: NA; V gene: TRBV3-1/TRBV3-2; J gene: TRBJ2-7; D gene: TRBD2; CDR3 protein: CASSHSGTGEQYF; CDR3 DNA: TGTGCCAGCAGCCATAGCGGGACCGGCGAGCAGTACTTC
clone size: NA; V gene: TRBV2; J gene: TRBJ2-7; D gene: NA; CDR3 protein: CASRRELSTDEQYF; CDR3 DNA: TGTGCCAGCAGGAGGGAGCTCAGCACGGACGAGCAGTACTTC
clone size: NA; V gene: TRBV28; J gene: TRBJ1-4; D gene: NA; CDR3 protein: CASAPGANEKLFF; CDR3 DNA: TGTGCCAGTGCCCCGGGTGCTAATGAAAAACTGTTTTTT
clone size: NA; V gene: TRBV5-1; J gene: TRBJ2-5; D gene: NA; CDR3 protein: CASSSPGWETQYF; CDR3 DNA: TGCGCCAGCAGCTCTCCGGGGTGGGAGACCCAGTACTTC